Reported below is one TCR beta chain. Generated by immunoSEQ multiplex PCR, the TCRdb table keeps only in-frame clones and is missing some. The sample has around 320,000 clones; about 87% are singletons. J was trimmed by 6 bases and V by 3 bases; bases with no gene match: 10. Germline lookup yields CDR1 LNHDA and CDR2 SQIVND (reference sequence). There are 16 residues in the CDR3. These data are taken from a study of blood T cell repertoires in COVID-19. This rearrangement joins TRBV19 to TRBJ1-4; 7 bases align to TRBD1. This sequence originates from a woman aged 30 to 39 who had recovered from COVID-19. Sequencing was performed on peripheral blood. The CDR3 DNA reads TGTGCCAGTAGTATCGGACAGGAGGGTTCGGATGAAAAACTGTTTTTT. It translates to CASSIGQEGSDEKLFF.